This T cell receptor beta chain was sequenced in a study of cytomegalovirus exposure and HLA in healthy donors. At the level of the study: Unique TCRs from HLA-typed donors, 75 million to 100 million of them, were held in an early data release.

This CDR3 contains 12 residues. V lost 7 bases and J lost 8, with 14 bases in between. Germline CDR1 is ENHRY and CDR2 is SYGVKD. The donors (healthy individuals) were bone marrow donors. PCR amplification relied on 60 Vbeta primers (plus 13 Jbeta primers). Some clones are missing from TCRdb's copy, which holds only in-frame ones; the method was immunoSEQ multiplex PCR. The profile shows about 130,000 clones, around three quarters of them singletons. Whole-study results and caveats: In a later analysis, specific HLA alleles were associated with 16,000 or so TCR beta sequences at a 0.05 false discovery rate.

Remarks on this clone: Its antigen is currently unknown.

The TCR sequence derives from a middle-aged man in good health and CMV-seronegative. The chain is built from TRBV10-3 and TRBJ1-2; D is ambiguous. Sequencing was done on a sample of PBMCs. This CDR3 is CAINGASGGYTF. As DNA, the CDR3 is TGTGCCATCAACGGCGCGTCGGGAGGCTACACCTTC.